This T cell receptor beta chain emerged from a study of shared clonotypes between healthy human individuals. Study-level information: Each donor contributed plates that comprised three CD4 naive, three CD4 memory, two CD8 naive and one CD8 memory.

Note on this clone: What it binds is not known.

Overall study results and limits: Sample collection involved blood only; tissue repertoires are likely different. Non-shared clonotypes had lower generation probabilities than those shared by all four donors.

V was clipped by 0 bases and J by 7 bases, with 9 bases between them. This CDR3 has 13 residues. Germline values: CDR1 SGHRS, CDR2 YFSETQ. Sequenced by immunoSEQ multiplex PCR; TCRdb stores in-frame clones only, minus some. The top ten hold 0.36% of the sample, which has approximately 2.5 million clones, 93% seen once. Every one of the donors was a Caucasian adult that lived in Nashville, Tennessee. This chain connects TRBV5-1 to TRBJ2-3; tentatively, D is TRBD2 (6 bases). The sample consisted of naive CD4+ T cells from PBMCs. Noted subset: CD45RA+ positively selected. The clonotype comes from a man between 18 and 29 years old in good health. Some clones in this sample may be carry-over from other donors' samples. CDR3 DNA: TGCGCCAGCAGCTTGGGGGACTCCTATACGCAGTATTTT. This sequence encodes CASSLGDSYTQYF.